Listed below are T cell receptor beta chains from one sample, sequenced in a study of T-cell reconstitution after alpha-beta-depleted transplantation in children. One entry per CDR3 protein results from TCRdb running MiXCR on the PCR reads. The table shows about 830,000 distinct CDR3 sequences, with about 16% occurring only once. Source: PBMCs, mostly from graft donor cells, taken 360 days after TCRalphabeta/CD19-depleted stem cell transplant. These receptors were obtained from a male patient aged 10 to 17 who had a stem cell transplant for acute lymphoblastic leukemia, so the T cells may come from the graft donor. Both conserved end residues are part of each CDR3. The order of the fields is J gene, V gene, clone size, D gene, CDR3 DNA, CDR3 protein. A D gene is named only where the DNA matches it firmly. Only some rows state a clone size, as once, few, many or a class for expanded clones.

TRBJ2-7	TRBV4-2	few	TRBD2	TGTGCCAGCAGCCAAGAACGCGGGAGAAGCGACGAGCAGTACTTC	CASSQERGRSDEQYF
TRBJ2-3	TRBV9	many	.	TGTGCCAGCAGCGTAGGAGCAGGTGGGGCCATAATGGATACGCAGTATTTT	CASSVGAGGAIMDTQYF
TRBJ2-7	TRBV5-1	.	.	TGCGCCAGCAGCTTGGGCCACCCGCCCACCTACGAGCAGTACTTC	CASSLGHPPTYEQYF
TRBJ2-1	TRBV5-1	few	.	TGCGCCAGCAGCACACACAAGCCAAGCGTACGGAATGAGCAGTTCTTC	CASSTHKPSVRNEQFF
TRBJ2-7	TRBV5-1	.	TRBD1	TGCGCCAGCAGCCCAGGACAGGGTTCCCTTTACGAGCAGTACTTC	CASSPGQGSLYEQYF
TRBJ2-3	TRBV7-2	once	.	TGTGCCAGCAGTTCTGGGGCTCTCCGCACAGATACGCAGTATTTT	CASSSGALRTDTQYF
TRBJ1-6	TRBV12-3/TRBV12-4	few	TRBD1	TGTGCCAGCAGTCCTACGGACAGGGGCAGTAATTCACCCCTCCACTTT	CASSPTDRGSNSPLHF
TRBJ2-2	TRBV19	.	.	TGTGCCAGTAGTATAAGGTCAATCACCGGGGAGCTGTTTTTT	CASSIRSITGELFF
TRBJ2-1	TRBV29-1	few	.	TGCAGCGTGGGCGGTGAGCAGTTCTTC	CSVGGEQFF
TRBJ2-5	TRBV28	few	.	TGTGCCACCACTACCCTCTCCCAAGAGACCCAGTACTTC	CATTTLSQETQYF
TRBJ1-2	TRBV12-3/TRBV12-4	.	.	TGTGCCAGCAGTCCAGGGTCGGGGGACACCTTC	CASSPGSGDTF
TRBJ2-3	TRBV7-8	.	.	TGTGCCAGCAGCTTAGGTGCGGGACCTAGCACAGATACGCAGTATTTT	CASSLGAGPSTDTQYF
TRBJ2-4	TRBV7-8	many	TRBD2	TGTGCCAGCAGCTTAGTCGGGAGGCTTGCCAAAAACATTCAGTACTTC	CASSLVGRLAKNIQYF
TRBJ2-4	TRBV6-5	.	TRBD1	TGTGCCAGCAGTTACTGGACAGGGAGCAAAAACATTCAGTACTTC	CASSYWTGSKNIQYF
TRBJ2-7	TRBV7-9	.	.	TGTGCCAGCAGGTCTTTTCCCCACGAGCAGTACTTC	CASRSFPHEQYF
TRBJ1-1	TRBV7-3	.	.	TGTGCCAGCAGCCCCCTAACGGCTATGAACACTGAAGCTTTCTTT	CASSPLTAMNTEAFF
TRBJ2-3	TRBV29-1	few	.	TGCAGCGTTGAAGAGGGCGCAGATACGCAGTATTTT	CSVEEGADTQYF
TRBJ2-5	TRBV9	.	.	TGTGCCAGCAGCGTTCAGTTAGCTCAAGAGACCCAGTACTTC	CASSVQLAQETQYF
TRBJ2-7	TRBV7-9	few	TRBD1	TGTGCCAGCAGCCCACTGACAGGGGCCCTTTCCTACGAGCAGTACTTC	CASSPLTGALSYEQYF
TRBJ2-7	TRBV19	.	.	TGTGCCAGTAGTATAGAAGGTGGGGGACGCGAGCAGTACTTC	CASSIEGGGREQYF
TRBJ1-5	TRBV9	few	.	TGTGCCAGCAGCGTAGCGGATAACAATCAGCCCCAGCATTTT	CASSVADNNQPQHF
TRBJ2-7	TRBV24-1	few	.	TGTGCCACCAGTGATTCGTGGACCTCCGGATACGAGCAGTACTTC	CATSDSWTSGYEQYF
TRBJ1-4	TRBV24-1	.	TRBD1	TGTGCCACCAGTGATCACAGGGGGCAAAAACTGTTTTTT	CATSDHRGQKLFF
TRBJ2-5	TRBV12-3/TRBV12-4	.	TRBD1	TGTGCCAGCAGTTTTGCCAGGGGGGAGACCCAGTACTTC	CASSFARGETQYF
TRBJ2-1	TRBV29-1	many	.	TGCAGCGTTGAGGATGGTCCAGATGAGCAGTTCTTC	CSVEDGPDEQFF
TRBJ2-7	TRBV5-1	.	TRBD2	TGCGCCAGCAGCTCGACAGCGGGGAGTCCACTCGAGCAGTACTTC	CASSSTAGSPLEQYF
TRBJ2-7	TRBV7-9	few	.	TGTGCCAGCGAGAGCTCCTACGAGCAGTACTTC	CASESSYEQYF
TRBJ2-3	TRBV10-1	few	.	TGCGCCAGCAGCGGGGAAAAGAGCACAGATACGCAGTATTTT	CASSGEKSTDTQYF
TRBJ2-7	TRBV12-5	few	.	TGTGCTAGTGGTCTGGACGGCGAGCAGTACTTC	CASGLDGEQYF
TRBJ2-1	TRBV27	.	TRBD2	TGTGCCAGCAGCAGCCTCCTAGCGGGAGAGCAGTTCTTC	CASSSLLAGEQFF
TRBJ2-1	TRBV27	few	.	TGTGCCAGCAGTCTTTTCGGTGGGAGGCGAAACTCCTACAATGAGCAGTTCTTC	CASSLFGGRRNSYNEQFF
TRBJ2-3	TRBV19	.	.	TGTGCCAGTAATCGGATGGGCGCAGGGACGGGAGATACGCAGTATTTT	CASNRMGAGTGDTQYF
TRBJ1-2	TRBV7-9	few	TRBD1	TGTGCCAGCAGCCCCGGACAGGCTATCTATGGCTACACCTTC	CASSPGQAIYGYTF
TRBJ2-2	TRBV29-1	many	.	TGCAGCCTCGGGTGGTCGAACACCGGGGAGCTGTTTTTT	CSLGWSNTGELFF
TRBJ2-4	TRBV13	.	.	TGTGCCAGCAGCTTGTTGGCGGGAGCCGGGGGGCTCATTCAGTACTTC	CASSLLAGAGGLIQYF
TRBJ2-1	TRBV28	few	TRBD2	TGTGCCAGCAGTCCCCTACTAGCGGGAGTTAACAATGAGCAGTTCTTC	CASSPLLAGVNNEQFF
TRBJ2-1	TRBV9	.	.	TGTGCCAGCAGCACCCGGACGGCCTACAATGAGCAGTTCTTC	CASSTRTAYNEQFF
TRBJ2-3	TRBV11-1	few	TRBD2	TGTGCCAGCAGCTTGCTTTTCACGGGACTAGGGGGGCCAGATACGCAGTATTTT	CASSLLFTGLGGPDTQYF
TRBJ1-2	TRBV7-8	.	TRBD1	TGTGCCAGCAGCTTAAAGGGACAGCCTACCCTAGGGTATGGCTACACCTTC	CASSLKGQPTLGYGYTF
TRBJ2-2	TRBV5-6	many	.	TGTGCCAGCAGCTTACAGGGCGCCGGGGAGCTGTTTTTT	CASSLQGAGELFF